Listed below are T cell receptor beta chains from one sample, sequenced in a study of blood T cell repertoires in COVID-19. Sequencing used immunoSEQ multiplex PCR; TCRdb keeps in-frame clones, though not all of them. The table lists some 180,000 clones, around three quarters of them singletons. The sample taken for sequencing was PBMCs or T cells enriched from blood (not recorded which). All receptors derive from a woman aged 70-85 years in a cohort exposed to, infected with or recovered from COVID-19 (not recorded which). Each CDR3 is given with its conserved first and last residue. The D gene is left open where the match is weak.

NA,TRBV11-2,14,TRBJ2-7,TGTGCCAGCAGCTTAGGTCTTCAGAACTACGAGCAGTACTTC,CASSLGLQNYEQYF
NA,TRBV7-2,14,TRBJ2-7,TGTGCCAGCAGCTTAGCAGCAGGATCCTACGAGCAGTACTTC,CASSLAAGSYEQYF
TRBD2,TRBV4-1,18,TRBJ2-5,TGCGCCAGCAGCCAAGAAAACACGTCGGGAGGGCCGATGAAGACCCAGTACTTC,CASSQENTSGGPMKTQYF
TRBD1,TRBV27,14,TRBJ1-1,TGTGCCAGCAGTAAGACAGGGATGAACACTGAAGCTTTCTTT,CASSKTGMNTEAFF
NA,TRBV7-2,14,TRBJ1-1,TGTGCCAGCAGCTTAGGGCTTTCTAGGACTGAAGCTTTCTTT,CASSLGLSRTEAFF
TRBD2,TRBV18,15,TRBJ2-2,TGTGCCAGCTCACCACTCTCGCTAGCGGACGGGGAGCTGTTTTTT,CASSPLSLADGELFF
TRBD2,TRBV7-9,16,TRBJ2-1,TGTGCCAGCAGCATATACGGGACTAGAGAAGTCAATGAGCAGTTCTTC,CASSIYGTREVNEQFF
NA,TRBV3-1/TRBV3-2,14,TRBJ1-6,TGTGCCAGCAGCCACAGGGTTGATAATTCACCCCTCCACTTT,CASSHRVDNSPLHF
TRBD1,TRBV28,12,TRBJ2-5,TGTGCCAGCAGTCCGACAGGGGGGACCCAGTACTTC,CASSPTGGTQYF
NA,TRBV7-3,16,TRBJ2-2,TGTGCCAGCAGCTTAACGTTCGGGGGAAATACCGGGGAGCTGTTTTTT,CASSLTFGGNTGELFF
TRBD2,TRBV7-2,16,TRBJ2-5,TGTGCCAGCAGCTTAATTTGGCTAGCGGGGGAAGAGACCCAGTACTTC,CASSLIWLAGEETQYF
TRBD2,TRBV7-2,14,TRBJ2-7,TGTGCCAGCAGGAAGCGGGGGGAGGGCTACGAGCAGTACTTC,CASRKRGEGYEQYF